The T cell receptor (beta chain) described here comes from a study of blood T cell repertoires in COVID-19. Background on the study: Whether acute or convalescent, the COVID-19 samples came from the United States, Italy and Spain. Nucleic acid was either cDNA or gDNA, and it came from T cells, B-cell-depleted T cells, or PBMCs.

In the source study's methods: Reference gene primers were amplified, and this amplification served to estimate nucleated cell counts. The protocol was immunoSEQ multiplex PCR, while the TCRdb copy is restricted to in-frame clones and leaves out a portion. That table gives V, J and clone size, and the DNA gave D and trimming. The sample lists 120,000 to 150,000 clones; 87% were seen once. The V and J ends lost 0 bases and 1 base, in that order; junction bases with no gene match: 4. The V gene's germline CDR1 is SGHTS and CDR2 YDEGEE. This CDR3 is 15 amino acids long. This TCR was sampled from a man aged 50 to 60 who had recovered from COVID-19. The sequencing sample was made of peripheral blood. The V gene is TRBV5-8, the J gene TRBJ2-7; 7 nucleotides align to TRBD1. CDR3 region: CASSLEGTASYEQYF. In DNA form, the CDR3 reads TGTGCCAGCAGCTTGGAGGGGACAGCTTCCTACGAGCAGTACTTC.